Shown below are 13 T cell receptor beta chains from a single sample sequenced in a study of spatial heterogeneity in lung cancer. TCRdb analysed the 5' RACE reads with MiXCR anew, one entry per CDR3 protein. The data show around 23,000 distinct CDR3 sequences, with about 3.5% seen just once and around 28% held by the top ten. This sample's time point: sample taken at primary tumor resection. The authors sequenced whole RNA from tumor, nontumor lung or frozen PBMC without sorting. Sequences were derived from PBMCs, sampled at surgery. The origin of the receptors is a female donor with early-stage non-small cell lung cancer.

There are many counts of this clonotype. The chain joins TRBV24-1 to TRBJ2-2; possible D gene TRBD2, 5 bases. The length of the CDR3 is 17 residues. The V gene lost 2 bases and the J gene lost 1 base, with 13 bases spanning the gap. Germline V gene sequence: CDR1 KGHDR, CDR2 SFDVKD. This CDR3 is CATSDSWLAGNTGELFF. CDR3 DNA: TGTGCCACCAGTGATTCTTGGCTAGCTGGGAACACCGGGGAGCTGTTTTTT.

This clonotype showed up many times. The chain links TRBV12-5 to TRBJ1-3, with D maybe TRBD1 (5 bases). The CDR3 covers 13 residues. Looked up from germline, CDR1 is LGHNT and CDR2 is FRNRAP. V was pared by 6 bases and J by 0 bases, with 6 bases between. This CDR3 reads CASGQVSGNTIYF. CDR3 in DNA: TGTGCTAGTGGACAGGTCTCTGGAAACACCATATATTTT.

This clonotype was seen at least ten times. The chain uses TRBV28 and TRBJ2-3; D may be TRBD1 (6 bases). V lost 6 bases and J 4 bases, leaving 14 bases between the germline ends. Germline CDR1 reads MDHEN; CDR2 reads SYDVKM. The CDR3 length is 14 residues. Here the CDR3 reads CASSLSGGPDTQYF. The DNA of the CDR3 is TGTGCCAGCAGCCTGTCTGGGGGCCCAGATACGCAGTATTTT.

This clonotype has a count of ten or more. The chain is built from TRBV5-1 and TRBJ2-3; D might be TRBD2 (6 bases). Deletions cut 0 bases from V and 1 base from J, with 15 bases between. CDR3 size: 17 residues. Germline CDR1 SGHRS, CDR2 YFSETQ. The CDR3: CASSLVSFGRRTDTQYF. The CDR3 nucleotides are TGCGCCAGCAGCTTGGTTTCGTTCGGGAGACGCACAGATACGCAGTATTTT.

The sample holds many counts of this clonotype. V is TRBV6-2 or TRBV6-3 and J is TRBJ1-1; no definite D call. Trimming took off 2 bases at V and 11 bases at J, with 12 bases between the two ends. Germline CDR1 reads MNHEY; CDR2 reads SVGEGT. The CDR3 contains 12 residues. The CDR3 DNA reads TGTGCCAGCAGTTACAGACTCCGCGGGGCTTTCTTT. This gives the protein CASSYRLRGAFF.

Ten or more counts support this clonotype. V usage is TRBV7-2 and J usage is TRBJ2-1, with D uncertain. With 2 bases removed from V and 5 bases from J, the gap between germline ends came to 7 bases. Per the germline V gene, CDR1 is SGHTA and CDR2 is FQGNSA. The CDR3 runs to 13 residues. CDR3 in amino acids: CASSLNSNNEQFF. CDR3 nucleotides: TGTGCCAGCAGCTTAAATTCAAACAATGAGCAGTTCTTC. Full variable domain (outside the CDR3, taken from reference TRBV7-2 and TRBJ2-1): GAGVSQSPSNKVTEKGKDVELRCDPISGHTALYWYRQSLGQGLEFLIYFQGNSAPDKSGLPSDRFSAERTGGSVSTLTIQRTQQEDSAVYLCASSLNSNNEQFFGPGTRLTVL.

This clonotype was counted at least ten times. The chain uses TRBV15 and TRBJ2-7; 14 positions agree with TRBD2. The V and J ends lost 0 bases and 3 bases, in that order; junction bases with no gene match: 16. This CDR3 spans 21 amino acids. The V gene's germline CDR1 is LNHNV and CDR2 YYDKDF (reference sequence). The CDR3 bases are TGTGCCACCAGCAGAGATCACGGACAGACGGGACTAGCGGGAGAACTCTACGAGCAGTACTTC. It encodes CATSRDHGQTGLAGELYEQYF. Drawing the rest from reference TRBV15 and TRBJ2-7, the complete variable domain is DAMVIQNPRYQVTQFGKPVTLSCSQTLNHNVMYWYQQKSSQAPKLLFHYYDKDFNNEADTPDNFQSRRPNTSFCFLDIRSPGLGDTAMYLCATSRDHGQTGLAGELYEQYFGPGTRLTVT.

This clonotype was seen at least ten times. The V and J genes are TRBV7-9 and TRBJ1-2, with D possibly TRBD1 on 5 matching bases. Germline-derived CDR1 and CDR2 are SEHNR and FQNEAQ (reference sequence). The CDR3 has 15 amino acids. The V and J ends lost 4 bases and 6 bases respectively, with 18 bases between them. The CDR3 DNA is TGTGCCAGCAGCTCCACTCAGGGAGAGGAGGATGGCTACACCTTC. The encoded protein is CASSSTQGEEDGYTF.

This clonotype was counted many times. The rearrangement links TRBV20-1 to TRBJ2-7; 8 bases are shared with TRBD1. The CDR3 has 18 residues. V was pared by 5 bases and J by 6 bases, with 24 bases of the junction left unmatched. In germline, CDR1 is DFQATT, CDR2 SNEGSKA (reference sequence). The CDR3 sequence is CSAAQGADRASSRLEQYF. CDR3 in DNA: TGCAGTGCTGCCCAGGGGGCCGACCGGGCTAGCTCGCGACTCGAGCAGTACTTC.

This clonotype was counted only a few times. The gene calls are TRBV7-3 and TRBJ2-2; tentatively, D is TRBD1 or TRBD2 (6 bases each). V was trimmed by 2 bases and J by 3 bases, leaving 10 bases between them. CDR1 is SGHTA, CDR2 FQGTGA, per germline. The CDR3 loop spans 15 amino acids. CDR3 residues: CASSLGGPYTGELFF. CDR3 DNA: TGTGCCAGCAGCTTAGGGGGGCCGTACACCGGGGAGCTGTTTTTT.

This clonotype was counted at least ten times. J is TRBJ2-1 and V is TRBV7-9; 13 positions match TRBD2. The CDR3 loop spans 16 amino acids. Germline V gene lookup returns CDR1 SEHNR and CDR2 FQNEAQ (reference sequence). Trimming at V came to 4 bases and at J to 11 bases, leaving 11 bases not matched to a gene. The CDR3 sequence: CASSSSTSGRTTQQFF. CDR3 DNA sequence: TGTGCCAGCAGCTCATCGACTAGCGGGAGGACCACGCAGCAGTTCTTC.

The chain recombines TRBV12-3 or TRBV12-4 with TRBJ2-3, with D hard to call. Trimming cost V 5 bases and J 5 bases, with 11 bases left between them. CDR3 size: 13 residues. The CDR3 DNA reads TGTGCCAGCAGTCCGCCCGAACTAGATACGCAGTATTTT. Translation: CASSPPELDTQYF.

The table lists this clonotype with many counts. The chain is built from TRBV24-1 and TRBJ2-1; D uncertain. This CDR3 region has 13 residues. The germline V gene encodes CDR1 KGHDR and CDR2 SFDVKD. V dropped 3 bases and J dropped 9 bases, with 11 bases sitting between them. CDR3 in DNA: TGTGCCACCAGTGATCCCGAGTTCGGTGAGCAGTTCTTC. This translates into CATSDPEFGEQFF.